Below are 6 T cell receptor beta chains sequenced from a single sample in a study of Graves' ophthalmopathy and Graves' hyperthyroidism. RNA served as the template for amplifying TCR beta CDR3 regions. Following a first-round RT-PCR that used HTBI primers, a second-round multiplex PCR was carried out. TCRdb re-called the multiplex PCR reads with MiXCR, one entry per CDR3 protein. The sample records 400,000 or so distinct CDR3 sequences, roughly a sixth being singletons. The sequencing input was peripheral blood. The receptors come from an adult woman with stable Graves' hyperthyroidism.

This clonotype was observed at least ten times. The chain couples TRBV12-3 or TRBV12-4 to TRBJ2-2; TRBD1 agrees at 7 bases. The ends lost 4 bases at V and 7 bases at J; junction bases unmatched: 3. This CDR3 is 13 amino acids long. The CDR3, as DNA: TGTGCCAGCAGTTCCTCAGGGGGCGGGGAGCTGTTTTTT. It specifies CASSSSGGGELFF.

Comment on this clonotype: This may arise from a read error, as a much more abundant clone is one base away. The chain combines TRBV7-2 with TRBJ2-5; 7 bases match TRBD2. CDR3 length: 15 amino acids. Germline V gene lookup returns CDR1 SGHTA and CDR2 FQGNSA. The CDR3, as DNA: TGTGCCAGCAGCCCCGTAGCGGGCCCTCAAGAGACCCGGTACTTC. It codes for CASSPVAGPQETRYF.

This clonotype was seen many times. The chain joins TRBV30 to TRBJ1-2; D not certain. Germline values: CDR1 GTSNPN, CDR2 SVGIG (reference sequence). The CDR3 extends over 13 amino acids. The V end lost 4 bases, the J end lost 3 bases, and 12 bases lay between the germline ends. The CDR3 nucleotides read TGTGCCTGGACCGACACGATTGACTATGGCTACACCTTC. This sequence encodes CAWTDTIDYGYTF.

This clonotype was recorded at least ten times. This chain connects TRBV7-2 to TRBJ1-1; D is ambiguous. Germline assignment: CDR1 SGHTA and CDR2 FQGNSA. This CDR3 region has 14 residues. V lost 5 bases, J lost 1 base, and 11 bases lay in between. Written as DNA, the CDR3 is TGTGCCAGCAGCGAGCAGACGGGGAACACTGAAGCTTTCTTT. Its translation: CASSEQTGNTEAFF.

The sample holds many counts of this clonotype. The chain has TRBV11-3 and TRBJ2-7; TRBD1 agrees at 8 bases. The CDR3 has 15 amino acids. In germline, CDR1 is SGHNT, CDR2 YENEEA. Trimming at V came to 3 bases and at J to 4 bases, leaving 8 bases not matched to a gene. The CDR3 DNA follows: TGTGCCAGCAGCTTTTCCCCAGGGGGCGCTTACGAGCAGTACTTC. Translated: CASSFSPGGAYEQYF.

In its sample, this clonotype was seen a few times. The rearrangement joins TRBV19 to TRBJ1-1; D unresolved. The germline CDR1 and CDR2 sequences are LNHDA and SQIVND (reference sequence). Trimming cost V 3 bases and J 4 bases, with 12 bases left between them. CDR3 length: 14 amino acids. CDR3 in amino acids: CASSIRLGSTEAFF. DNA for the CDR3: TGTGCCAGTAGTATTAGGTTGGGGAGCACTGAAGCTTTCTTT.